This is a list of T cell receptor beta chains from one sample in a study of T-cell memory formation after mild COVID-19. TCRdb re-analysed the 5' RACE reads in MiXCR, keeping a single row per CDR3 protein. The sample records roughly 340,000 distinct CDR3 sequences, roughly 15% being singletons. The sequencing sample was made of PBMCs or a T cell subset sorted from them (not recorded which). These receptors were obtained from a young man who had mild COVID-19 (a few samples of this study predate the infection). Cell type and time point are not known. The CDR3 runs from the conserved cysteine through the conserved F or W. The D gene is left open where the match is weak. The size field is filled for only some rows; it gives once, few, many or a size class.

J,V,size,D,DNA,CDR3
TRBJ2-3,TRBV20-1,.,TRBD2,TGCAGTGCTCCCCCCGGCGGGGGAAGCACAGATACGCAGTATTTT,CSAPPGGGSTDTQYF
TRBJ1-1,TRBV5-1,few,TRBD1,TGCGCCAGCAGCCCACAGGGGTGGACTGAAGCTTTCTTT,CASSPQGWTEAFF
TRBJ2-1,TRBV4-3,many,.,TGCGCCAGCAGCCAAGACAGAGGGGGGACCTACAATGAGCAGTTCTTC,CASSQDRGGTYNEQFF
TRBJ1-2,TRBV18,few,.,TGTGCCAGCTCCCTTGACCGTGTCTATGGCTACACCTTC,CASSLDRVYGYTF
TRBJ2-3,TRBV6-5,.,TRBD2,TGTGCCAGCAGTTACTCGACTAGCGGGACGACAGATACGCAGTATTTT,CASSYSTSGTTDTQYF
TRBJ1-2,TRBV7-2,.,.,TGTGCCAGCAGCCAGAATTGGGTTGGGGGCTACACCTTC,CASSQNWVGGYTF
TRBJ1-6,TRBV27,.,.,TGTGCCAGCAGGCAAGTCTATAATTCACCCCTCCACTTT,CASRQVYNSPLHF
TRBJ2-3,TRBV7-8,.,.,TGTGCCAGCAGCACCCAGCGGGCTCACACAGATACGCAGTATTTT,CASSTQRAHTDTQYF
TRBJ2-5,TRBV4-3,many,TRBD2,TGCGCCAGCAGCCAAGGGGGGAGGGAGCAAGAGACCCAGTACTTC,CASSQGGREQETQYF
TRBJ2-2,TRBV5-6,.,.,TGTGCCAGCAGCCCTAAAGTGTACGGGGAGCTGTTTTTT,CASSPKVYGELFF
TRBJ2-1,TRBV6-2/TRBV6-3,many,.,TGTGCCAGCAGTCCAGGGGACTACAATGAGCAGTTCTTC,CASSPGDYNEQFF
TRBJ2-3,TRBV4-1,many,TRBD1,TGCGCCAGCAGCCAAGAGGGTACAGGGGGCGTCGCAGATACGCAGTATTTT,CASSQEGTGGVADTQYF
TRBJ2-1,TRBV6-5,few,TRBD1,TGTGCCAGCAGTTACTCCGGGACAGGGGTCAATGAGCAGTTCTTC,CASSYSGTGVNEQFF
TRBJ2-3,TRBV27,.,.,TGTGCCAGCTCATGGGCGGGAAGCACAGATACGCAGTATTTT,CASSWAGSTDTQYF
TRBJ2-1,TRBV20-1,.,TRBD2,TGCAGTGCTAGAAAGCGGGGGTTCTCCTACAATGAGCAGTTCTTC,CSARKRGFSYNEQFF
TRBJ1-1,TRBV29-1,once,.,TGCAGCGTTAAATGGTGGGACACTGAAGCTTTCTTT,CSVKWWDTEAFF
TRBJ2-1,TRBV7-9,few,.,TGTGCCAGCTACAGGGTAGGGGATGAGCAGTTCTTC,CASYRVGDEQFF
TRBJ1-4,TRBV4-2,few,TRBD1,TGTGCCAGCAGCCCCGGACAGGGTGGAGAGGAACTGTTTTTT,CASSPGQGGEELFF
TRBJ2-1,TRBV6-5,.,TRBD1,TGTGCCAGCAGTTACGCTGGAGGACAGGGTATTAATGAGCAGTTCTTC,CASSYAGGQGINEQFF
TRBJ1-4,TRBV7-8,.,.,TGTGCCAGCAGCTTACTCAGGGTGGCAACTAATGAAAAACTGTTTTTT,CASSLLRVATNEKLFF